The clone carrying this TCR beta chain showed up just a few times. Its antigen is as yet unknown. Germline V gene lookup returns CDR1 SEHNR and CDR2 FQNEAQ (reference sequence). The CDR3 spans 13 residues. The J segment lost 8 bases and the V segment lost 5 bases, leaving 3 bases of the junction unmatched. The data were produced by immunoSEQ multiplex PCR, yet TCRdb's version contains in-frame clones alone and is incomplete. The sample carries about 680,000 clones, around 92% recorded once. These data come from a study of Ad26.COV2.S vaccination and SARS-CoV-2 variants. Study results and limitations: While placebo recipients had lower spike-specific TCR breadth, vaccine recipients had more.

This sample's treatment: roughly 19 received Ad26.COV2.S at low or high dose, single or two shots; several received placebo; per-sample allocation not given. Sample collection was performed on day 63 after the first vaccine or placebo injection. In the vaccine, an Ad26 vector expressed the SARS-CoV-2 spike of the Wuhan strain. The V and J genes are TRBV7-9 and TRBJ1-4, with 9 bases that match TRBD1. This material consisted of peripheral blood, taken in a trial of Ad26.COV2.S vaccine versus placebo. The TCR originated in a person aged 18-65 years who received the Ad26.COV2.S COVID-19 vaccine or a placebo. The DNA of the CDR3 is TGTGCCAGCAGCCGGGACAGGGTAGAAAAACTGTTTTTT. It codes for CASSRDRVEKLFF.